This T cell receptor beta chain comes out of a study of cytomegalovirus exposure and HLA in healthy donors (TCRdb year 2017). Notes on the research overall: According to an earlier analysis of around 600 of the donors, some 170 million T cells yielded 100 million or so unique TCR beta sequences and about 280 Gb of sequence data. In a later genetic analysis, genome-wide SNP genotypes for about three fifths of the 666 donors were used, and that subset was treated as a discovery cohort. The later analysis used no new phenotypic data to find candidate immune exposures, relying instead on TCR beta sequences and their occurrence across donors. HLA typing included class I and class II loci at four-digit resolution. Because of strong linkage in the cohort, five DR-DQ haplotypes were treated as single units for association and clustering. To decide whether each TCR beta V gene segment behaved as functional or pseudogenic, an earlier analysis of some 540 of the donors relied on high-throughput TCR beta sequencing. In a later analysis, previously published TCR beta repertoires from some 640 donors were re-analyzed and high-resolution HLA genotyping was added so that TCR occurrence patterns could be studied. High-throughput TCR immunosequencing, statistical association of individual TCRs with disease status, and machine learning were combined to predict cytomegalovirus infection status. An early release covering some 640 HLA-typed donors comprised about 320 gigabases of sequencing data and roughly 86 million unique TCR sequences. Donor age, sex, ethnicity and CMV serostatus were collected together with the repertoire data. Every discovery cohort repertoire had been produced on one sequencing platform. Along with the roughly 710-subject first cohort, a separate validation cohort of over 90 different subjects was used. Among about 390 genotyped donors of the cohort, an average of about 240,000 unique TCR beta nucleotide sequences were sequenced per donor, roughly 20% of them non-productive. The study used immunosequencing to profile the T cell repertoires of hundreds of subjects and linked those repertoires to cytomegalovirus serostatus. Of the roughly 400 genotyped donors, 65% to 90% were placed in the genetic ancestry cluster associated with self-reported Caucasian donors. The study aimed to test whether cataloging public T cell receptors could reveal signatures of past pathogen exposure. The number of typed donors differed by locus: about 629-640 for A, B, C, DRB1 and DQB1; 500 to 550 for DQA1; approximately 610 for DPA1; and approximately 450 for DPB1.

V ends up 0 bases short and J 4 bases short, with an unmatched junction base count of 6. The germline V gene (reference sequence) gives CDR1 as GTSNPN and CDR2 as SVGIG. From its cysteine to its phenylalanine, the CDR3 spans 14 amino acids. The kept DNA is CDR3 alone, 42 bases in frame from the first base. The cohort consisted of more than 650 healthy bone marrow donors. At the time of sampling, all cohort members were nominally healthy, though unrecorded immune exposures were likely present. The donor tested CMV seronegative, placing the donor among the 350 or so seronegative members of the cohort. A peripheral blood sample was collected from each donor, and TCR beta sequencing was performed on peripheral blood mononuclear cells. Genomic DNA extraction from the blood cell samples was performed with the Qiagen DNeasy Blood Extraction Kit. The sample holds one count of this clone. This clone's antigen is unknown. No base quality values were provided; no much bigger clone lies one nucleotide off.

Libraries were constructed by the immunoSEQ multiplex PCR assay. For the multiplex PCR, a mixture combining 60 forward primers for TCR Vbeta segments and 13 reverse primers for TCR Jbeta segments was used. Amplification of the CDR3 region of rearranged TCR beta genes was performed with a multiplex PCR assay on genomic DNA. Amplified TCR beta libraries were sequenced as 87-base-pair reads on the Illumina HiSeq System. Turning to the authors' computational methods: Across the 640 or so repertoires, a later analysis counted tens of millions of unique TCR beta chains, 9.5 million to 12 million of which were shared by at least two donors. Raw reads were error-corrected and collapsed into unique sequences with a nearest-neighbor algorithm that merged closely related sequences to remove PCR and sequencing errors. To assign V, D and J gene segments, CDR3 sequences were aligned to IMGT reference sequences. For a sequence to be retained, a match of at least six nucleotides to both a V gene segment and a J gene segment was required. A rearrangement counted as productive if the CDR3 had no stop codons and remained in frame with V and J, and every other rearrangement counted as non-productive. Following IMGT convention, CDR3 was defined as the stretch from the second conserved V-encoded cysteine up to the conserved J-encoded phenylalanine. Sequences without an unambiguous match to a single V gene segment were excluded from the earlier analysis of a few hundred of the donors. An earlier analysis of a few hundred of the donors called V segments functional above 56.7% productive rearrangements and segregating when the between-donor standard deviation exceeded 5%. A statistical classification framework was developed to diagnose cytomegalovirus status using the catalog of TCR beta chain sequences. In a later analysis, TCR nucleotide sequences were compared against IMGT/GENE-DB human TR gene sequences so that V and J genes could be assigned. In a later analysis, CDR3 sequences and most-parsimonious VDJ recombination scenarios were assigned using the TCRdist pipeline. In a later analysis, each TCR beta chain was defined by its CDR3 amino acid sequence together with its V-gene family, and reads without a unique V-gene family were excluded. In a later analysis, 500 to 700 highly shared, low-generation-probability nucleotide sequences were removed to address suspected cross-contamination and a sequencing artifact. In a later analysis, a clonal expansion index for each public chain was calculated from normalized within-repertoire ranks of inferred template counts. In a later analysis, generation probabilities were computed with a VDJ recombination model fitted to out-of-frame rearrangements, and the resulting probabilities were checked against IGoR. In a later analysis, TCR-TCR, TCR-HLA and TCR-CMV co-occurrence was scored with hypergeometric tests, and a repertoire-size bias correction was applied to TCR pairs. In a later analysis, false discovery rates were estimated by permuting HLA or CMV assignments 20 times. In a later analysis, co-occurring TCRs were grouped using DBSCAN, with TCRdist sequence similarity added in when clustering inside HLA-allele-positive subsets. Repertoires with fewer than 30,000 or more than 120,000 public chains, plus five repertoires with anomalous nucleotide sharing, were excluded from co-occurrence clustering. Held by TCRdb, this immuneACCESS table contains in-frame sequences only and omits some clones. Under half of the omission traces to an unresolved V gene where checked; the cause of the rest is unknown. V and J calls and clone size come straight from that table; D and trimming were deduced from the DNA. Here the sample has about 160,000 clones; approximately 72% occur a single time. Around 2% of the sample is held by the ten biggest clonotypes.

The paper's findings and limits, for the study overall: A later analysis found that HLA-associated TCR beta chains were more clonally expanded and had lower generation probabilities than equally common non-associated chains. HLA typing was unavailable for some donors at each locus, so association tests used only the typed subset. Several of the top co-occurrence clusters appeared to be linked to parvovirus B19, influenza, CMV and Epstein-Barr virus, according to a later analysis. A later analysis found that most CMV-associated TCR beta chains appeared HLA-restricted, with HLA associations seemingly driven largely by CMV exposure. Across donors, most TCR sequences were observed very rarely, whereas some public TCRs were present in many individuals. The authors suggested that the approach could potentially be generalized to other disease states and immunological phenotypes. Three of the identified cytomegalovirus-associated TCR beta chains were confirmed in vitro to be specific for cytomegalovirus antigens. A further reported finding was that TCR beta sequences accurately predicted the HLA-A and HLA-B alleles for most subjects in the first cohort. In a later genetic analysis, fewer N-insertions in productive TCRs were reported among donors in an Asian-associated ancestry cluster than the roughly 700-donor mean. Correlated functional status among segregating V segments might reflect linkage disequilibrium, but an unknown experimental factor could not be ruled out. The study listed 164 TCR beta chains as associated with cytomegalovirus. The classifier was reported to diagnose cytomegalovirus status with high specificity and sensitivity in both the original cohort and the validation cohort. Because the 87-base-pair reads could not distinguish some IMGT-functional V segments, including TRBV6-2 and TRBV6-3, those segments were excluded. A cluster of highly shared sequence variants was judged likely to be a technical artifact of the sequencing pipeline. An earlier analysis of approximately 600 of the donors showed that most TCR beta V segments appeared in productive rearrangements either about 87% or about 30% of the time, which broadly matched IMGT annotations. In a later genetic analysis, a missense DCLRE1C variant was associated with V-gene and J-gene trimming of TCR beta chains, and the association was replicated in an independent cohort. A later analysis associated 16,951 TCR beta sequences with specific HLA alleles at a false discovery rate of 0.05. In a later analysis, the rate of TCR association differed among HLA loci, with DRB1 alleles having the most associated TCRs and HLA-C alleles having the fewest. The cohort was sequenced for TCR beta chains only, and without alpha or paired-chain data the features that could be detected were limited. Because counts were too low, about 15 rarely observed V segments, including chromosome 9 orphons, were left out of the earlier analysis of about 500 of the donors. The presence/absence analyses assumed that sequencing depth was roughly uniform across donors, and that assumption may not be true. When HLA alleles, especially DR and DQ, strongly co-occurred, TCR associations were difficult to assign to individual alleles. The only immune exposure information available for the cohort was CMV serostatus.

The sequence came from a female donor in good health and CMV-seronegative. This chain joins TRBV30 to TRBJ2-7, with 7 junctional bases fitting TRBD2. Sample: PBMCs. The base sequence is TGTGCCTGGAGTGTACTTGGGACTACATACGAGCAGTACTTC. Its protein product is CAWSVLGTTYEQYF.